These T cell receptor beta chains were read from a single sample in a study of beta chain features in type 1 diabetes. The method was immunoSEQ multiplex PCR; TCRdb's version includes in-frame clones alone and lacks a portion of them. The table records under 250,000 clones, approximately 11% of them present only once. Sequenced sample: central memory CD4+ T cells from blood. The receptors were sampled from a man younger than 35 in good health. Each CDR3 is given with its conserved first and last residue. Each record gives: J gene, V gene, clone size, CDR3 protein. Some rows mark clone size as missing; the rest say once, few, many or name a class of expanded clone.

j_call: TRBJ2-5; v_call: TRBV7-9; clone_size: .; cdr3_aa: CASSLLEEETQYF
j_call: TRBJ2-5; v_call: TRBV5-4; clone_size: few; cdr3_aa: CASTLGGETQYF
j_call: TRBJ2-2; v_call: TRBV7-9; clone_size: .; cdr3_aa: CASSHTSNTGELFF
j_call: TRBJ1-4; v_call: TRBV28; clone_size: .; cdr3_aa: CASSAAGVPNEKLFF
j_call: TRBJ2-4; v_call: TRBV29-1; clone_size: .; cdr3_aa: CSVEDWGGAKNIQYF
j_call: TRBJ2-3; v_call: TRBV7-9; clone_size: .; cdr3_aa: CASSSRQGLSTDTQYF
j_call: TRBJ2-7; v_call: TRBV6-6; clone_size: .; cdr3_aa: CASSTGLVYEQYF
j_call: TRBJ2-3; v_call: TRBV29-1; clone_size: .; cdr3_aa: CSVGRDTSGDTQYF
j_call: TRBJ2-5; v_call: TRBV29-1; clone_size: .; cdr3_aa: CSVERFGPGETQYF
j_call: TRBJ2-6; v_call: TRBV29-1; clone_size: many; cdr3_aa: CSVDRDGANVLTF
j_call: TRBJ2-1; v_call: TRBV9; clone_size: few; cdr3_aa: CASSVGLAGYNEQFF
j_call: TRBJ1-5; v_call: TRBV5-1; clone_size: many; cdr3_aa: CASSWDTNQPQHF
j_call: TRBJ2-1; v_call: TRBV5-1; clone_size: .; cdr3_aa: CASSFGTGVFYNEQFF
j_call: TRBJ1-1; v_call: TRBV30; clone_size: .; cdr3_aa: CAWKEALQNTEAFF
j_call: TRBJ2-1; v_call: TRBV11-3; clone_size: many; cdr3_aa: CASSQGTSVYNEQFF
j_call: TRBJ2-6; v_call: TRBV28; clone_size: .; cdr3_aa: CASSRTGSGANVLTF
j_call: TRBJ2-1; v_call: TRBV7-2; clone_size: .; cdr3_aa: CASSLDRTGDQFF
j_call: TRBJ2-5; v_call: TRBV2; clone_size: .; cdr3_aa: CASSLTGSETQYF
j_call: TRBJ2-3; v_call: TRBV7-2; clone_size: many; cdr3_aa: CASSLWGGDTQYF
j_call: TRBJ2-1; v_call: TRBV5-4; clone_size: .; cdr3_aa: CASSLKSGSSYNEQFF
j_call: TRBJ2-1; v_call: TRBV10-3; clone_size: .; cdr3_aa: CAIKGLDLNEQFF
j_call: TRBJ1-1; v_call: TRBV19; clone_size: .; cdr3_aa: CASSNLYQGGNTEAFF
j_call: TRBJ2-3; v_call: TRBV27; clone_size: .; cdr3_aa: CASSLRPSKVVTQYF
j_call: TRBJ1-2; v_call: TRBV30; clone_size: .; cdr3_aa: CAWSEDRGYGYTF
j_call: TRBJ2-3; v_call: TRBV30; clone_size: few; cdr3_aa: CAWSGGKTDTQYF
j_call: TRBJ2-2; v_call: TRBV5-6; clone_size: .; cdr3_aa: CASSFDRHTGELFF
j_call: TRBJ2-6; v_call: TRBV5-1; clone_size: .; cdr3_aa: CASSPVLSGANVLTF
j_call: TRBJ2-2; v_call: TRBV7-2; clone_size: .; cdr3_aa: CASSRNPGDSTGELFF
j_call: TRBJ1-2; v_call: TRBV4-2; clone_size: many; cdr3_aa: CASSQDGGDLGYGYTF
j_call: TRBJ1-2; v_call: TRBV14; clone_size: few; cdr3_aa: CASSQDAGTNYGYTF
j_call: TRBJ2-5; v_call: TRBV7-2; clone_size: few; cdr3_aa: CASSKRVGGRAAETQYF
j_call: TRBJ2-2; v_call: TRBV15; clone_size: .; cdr3_aa: CATSRGLRTGGGGELFF
j_call: TRBJ2-1; v_call: TRBV2; clone_size: few; cdr3_aa: CASSEASPGDYNEQFF
j_call: TRBJ1-1; v_call: TRBV14; clone_size: .; cdr3_aa: CASSQVGGVNTEAFF
j_call: TRBJ2-3; v_call: TRBV2; clone_size: few; cdr3_aa: CASSDEVGGSTDTQYF
j_call: TRBJ2-1; v_call: TRBV15; clone_size: .; cdr3_aa: CATSRDRPYNEQFF
j_call: TRBJ1-1; v_call: TRBV30; clone_size: .; cdr3_aa: CAWMTVYEAFF
j_call: TRBJ2-3; v_call: TRBV29-1; clone_size: .; cdr3_aa: CSVVGQGWKTDTQYF